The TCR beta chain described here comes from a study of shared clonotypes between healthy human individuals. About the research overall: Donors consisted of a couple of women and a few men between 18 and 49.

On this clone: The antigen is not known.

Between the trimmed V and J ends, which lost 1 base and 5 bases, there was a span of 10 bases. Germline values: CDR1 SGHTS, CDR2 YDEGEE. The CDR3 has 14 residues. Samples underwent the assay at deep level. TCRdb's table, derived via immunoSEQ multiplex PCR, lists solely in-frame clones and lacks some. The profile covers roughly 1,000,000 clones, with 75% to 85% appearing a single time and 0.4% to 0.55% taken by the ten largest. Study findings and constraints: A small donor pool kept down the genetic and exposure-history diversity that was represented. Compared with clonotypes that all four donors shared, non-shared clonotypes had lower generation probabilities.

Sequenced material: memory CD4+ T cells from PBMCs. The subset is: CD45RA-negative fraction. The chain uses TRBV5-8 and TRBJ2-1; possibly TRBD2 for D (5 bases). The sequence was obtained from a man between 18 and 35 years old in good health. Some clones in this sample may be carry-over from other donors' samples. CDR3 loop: CASSLSPGNNEQFF. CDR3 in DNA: TGTGCCAGCAGCTTGAGCCCGGGAAACAATGAGCAGTTCTTC.